This T cell receptor beta chain is from a study of spatial heterogeneity in lung cancer (dated by TCRdb to the late 2010s). Regarding the research as a whole: Beta-chain transcripts were consistently detected in greater numbers than alpha-chain transcripts, which likely reflected higher beta-chain transcript abundance. Both alpha and beta chains were TCR-sequenced in samples taken at surgery, namely 220 tumor regions, approximately 66 matched nontumor lung samples and some 53 PBMC samples. In the raw uncorrected reads, each unique combination of TCR and UMI appeared on average more than ten times. A strong correlation was found between TCR transcript counts in tumor regions and a T cell transcriptional module score from matched bulk RNA-seq. Nonsynonymous mutation counts, determined by whole-exome sequencing of tumor tissue, were related to TCR repertoire features. The study quantitatively compared TCR alpha and beta repertoires across multiple tumor regions, matched nontumor lung and blood in non-small cell lung cancer. Broad study findings and their caveats: Additional single-cell paired TCR alpha and beta sequencing was considered necessary to confirm, at a functional level, the hypothesis that regional TCRs recognize regional mutations. Counts of ubiquitous and regional expanded TCRs correlated with counts of ubiquitous and regional nonsynonymous mutations, respectively. TCR-seq was estimated to cover only around 7.2% of tumor T cells for alpha chains and around 13% for beta chains. The number of expanded intratumoral alpha and beta TCRs correlated with the tumor nonsynonymous mutation count.

Worth noting for this clonotype: No antigen is known for it. Per-base quality was not reported, and no clone a single base away is much larger than it.

Library preparation used 5' RACE. Sequencer: NextSeq 500. The TCR library protocol attached a unique molecular identifier to each TCR cDNA molecule to allow correction of PCR and sequencing errors. The authors processed their data as follows. TCR identification, UMI-based error correction and CDR3 extraction were all carried out with Decombinator tools. Expanded TCRs were defined as those above a frequency of 2 per 1,000, corresponding to the top 1% of the tumor frequency distribution. Expanded tumor TCRs statistically deemed absent (corrected P<0.05) from at least one tumor region were classed as regional, and all other expanded tumor TCRs were classed as ubiquitous. Each repertoire was subsampled 100 times to 5,000 TCRs, after which Renyi diversity was computed with the R vegan package. To build CDR3 similarity networks, amino acid triplet string-kernel similarity was used, and CDR3s were connected when their pairwise similarity was above 0.82. TCRdb reran the public reads through fastp at Q25 and MiXCR, keeping productive beta chains. Each record represents a unique CDR3 protein, reported with the most common genes and DNA among its rows. The V and J calls were determined by TCRdb, not by the authors. This sample lists more than 10,000 distinct CDR3 sequences; 13% to 15% were detected once. About a sixth of the sample is taken by the ten largest.

In the paper's terms, the time point label means: sample taken at primary tumor resection. The donors were fewer than 90 patients from the lung TRACERx cohort who had early-stage, untreated non-small cell lung cancer. Whole RNA extracted from tumor and nontumor lung tissue, or from cryopreserved PBMC samples, was used for TCR sequencing without cell sorting. Only patients with enough RNA available from two or more tumor regions were chosen for TCR sequencing. Before selection, tumor and adjacent nontumor lung specimens were reviewed by a lung pathologist. Per the germline V gene, SGHRS is the CDR1 and YFSETQ is the CDR2. V lost 6 bases and J lost 7 bases; the stretch between them is 14 bases long. The CDR3 sequence holds 13 residues, the cysteine and phenylalanine included. Of the read, only the CDR3 DNA is kept; its 39 bases are in frame from base 1.

The TCR comes from a male donor with early-stage non-small cell lung cancer. The receptor chain draws on TRBV5-1 and TRBJ2-1; the best D guess is TRBD1, with 6 bases matching. The specimen was lung tumor tissue, collected at surgery. The CDR3 amino acid sequence is: CASNGAGANEQFF. At the DNA level, the sequence is TGCGCCAGCAACGGAGCAGGGGCGAATGAGCAGTTCTTC.